Sequencing of this TCR beta chain was carried out in a study of Ad26.COV2.S vaccination and SARS-CoV-2 variants. Study background: Once or twice, 56 days apart, Ad26.COV2.S was delivered intramuscularly. The study, taken as a whole, reports: Reported post-vaccination CD8+ and CD4+ T cell responses to spike showed substantial breadth. Recipients of vaccine and of placebo showed similar breadth of their non-spike TCR repertoires.

On this clone itself: The antigen remains unidentified.

Treatment here: 15 to 20 received Ad26.COV2.S at low or high dose, single or two shots; roughly five received placebo; per-sample allocation not given. Sampling was done on day 63 after the first vaccine or placebo injection. Within Boston, the person who donated was an adult of 18-55 years. Germline V lookup: CDR1 SGHTA, CDR2 FQGNSA. This CDR3 region has 14 residues. Trimming cost V 5 bases and J 1 base; bases outside gene matches: 3. The data were produced by immunoSEQ multiplex PCR, yet TCRdb's version contains in-frame clones alone and is incomplete. The sample includes roughly 410,000 clones, roughly 85% of them seen just once.

The starting material was peripheral blood, obtained in a trial of Ad26.COV2.S vaccine versus placebo. This sequence joins TRBV7-2 and TRBJ2-5; 8 nucleotides align to TRBD1. The source of this sequence is a person aged 18-65 years who received the Ad26.COV2.S COVID-19 vaccine or a placebo. CDR3 in amino acids: CASSTTGVQETQYF. The DNA for the CDR3 is TGTGCCAGCAGCACGACAGGGGTCCAAGAGACCCAGTACTTC.